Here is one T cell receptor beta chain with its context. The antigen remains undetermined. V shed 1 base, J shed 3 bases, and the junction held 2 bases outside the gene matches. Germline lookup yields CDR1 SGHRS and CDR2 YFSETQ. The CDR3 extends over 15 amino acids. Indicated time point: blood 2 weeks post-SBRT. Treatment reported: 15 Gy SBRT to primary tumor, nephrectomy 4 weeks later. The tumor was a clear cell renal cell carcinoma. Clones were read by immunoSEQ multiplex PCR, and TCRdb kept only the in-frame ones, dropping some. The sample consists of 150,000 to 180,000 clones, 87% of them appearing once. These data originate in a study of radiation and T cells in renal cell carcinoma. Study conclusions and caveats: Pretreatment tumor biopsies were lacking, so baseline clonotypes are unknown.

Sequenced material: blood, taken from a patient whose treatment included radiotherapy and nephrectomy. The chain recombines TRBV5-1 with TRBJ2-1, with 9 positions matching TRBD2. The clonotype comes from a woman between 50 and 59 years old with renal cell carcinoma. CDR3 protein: CASSLMRGGYNEQFF. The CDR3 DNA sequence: TGCGCCAGCAGCTTGATGCGGGGGGGCTACAATGAGCAGTTCTTC.